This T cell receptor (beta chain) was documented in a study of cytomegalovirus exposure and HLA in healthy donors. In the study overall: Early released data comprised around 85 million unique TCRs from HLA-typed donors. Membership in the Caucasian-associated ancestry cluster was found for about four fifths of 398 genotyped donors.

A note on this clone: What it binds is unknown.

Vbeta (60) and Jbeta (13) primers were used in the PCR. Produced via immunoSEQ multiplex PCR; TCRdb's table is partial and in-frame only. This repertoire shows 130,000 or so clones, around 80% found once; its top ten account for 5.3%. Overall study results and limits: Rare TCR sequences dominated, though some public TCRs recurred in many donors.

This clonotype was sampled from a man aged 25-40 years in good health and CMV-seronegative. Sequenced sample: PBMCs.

CDR3 residues: CASSLAPPAGGETQYF. CDR3 DNA: TGTGCCAGCAGCTTAGCTCCACCAGCGGGGGGTGAGACCCAGTACTTC. The chain has TRBV7-2 and TRBJ2-5; 9 bases are shared with TRBD2. The CDR3 contains 16 residues. Trimming at V came to 0 bases and at J to 5 bases, leaving 7 bases not matched to a gene. Looked up from germline, CDR1 is SGHTA and CDR2 is FQGNSA. Combining the CDR3 with reference TRBV7-2 and TRBJ2-5 gives the whole variable domain GAGVSQSPSNKVTEKGKDVELRCDPISGHTALYWYRQSLGQGLEFLIYFQGNSAPDKSGLPSDRFSAERTGGSVSTLTIQRTQQEDSAVYLCASSLAPPAGGETQYFGPGTRLLVL.